This T cell receptor (beta chain) was observed in a study of CD8 T cells in ankylosing spondylitis (dated by TCRdb to the late 2010s). Looking at the study overall: To find TCR variants linked to disease, the study profiled T cell receptor beta repertoires in ankylosing spondylitis patients and healthy donors. Samples of peripheral blood were taken, and for ankylosing spondylitis patients, synovial fluid was collected as well. The full study cohort comprised around 25 ankylosing spondylitis patients and roughly 110 healthy donors.

This clonotype showed up just a few times. The antigen this receptor binds is unknown. No clone much larger than this one lies a single base away; base qualities are absent. Here V drops 4 bases and J drops 2 bases, and the junction holds 6 bases not matched to any gene. In the germline V gene, CDR1 corresponds to SGDLS and CDR2 to YYNGEE. The CDR3 runs 15 residues from the cysteine to the phenylalanine. Only CDR3 DNA is held: 45 bases, read in frame from base 1. Data came from an Illumina HiSeq 2500. Quantitative 5'-RACE with molecular barcodes was the method used to prepare the TCR beta libraries. The source study handled its data this way. A new computational method based on a probabilistic model of VDJ rearrangement was used to identify disease-linked TCR variants. TCRdb ran its own pipeline on the public reads, namely fastp trimming at Q25 and MiXCR clone calling, and kept in-frame beta chains. Entries that share a CDR3 protein sequence are merged under the most common genes and DNA. The V and J calls shown here were made by TCRdb, not taken from the authors' results. This sample has fewer than 500,000 distinct CDR3 sequences in its table, and about a fifth of those were observed once. The ten largest clones capture 16% of the sample.

Beyond this particular receptor, the publication reports: In peripheral blood, the disease-linked clones were found at relatively low frequencies and had a CD8+ phenotype. Some of the motif variants had been reported before in the synovial fluid and blood of reactive arthritis patients, a finding that suggests common disease-initiation mechanisms. Blood from ankylosing spondylitis patients appeared to be characterized by a TCR beta motif made up of several highly homologous amino acid variants. Significant enrichment of the disease-linked clones was reported in matched synovial fluid samples from ankylosing spondylitis patients.

The sample comprised blood, either unsorted or a sorted T cell fraction (not recorded which). The clonotype originates from a male donor with ankylosing spondylitis. The chain is encoded by TRBV9 joined to TRBJ2-1; TRBD1 fits 7 bases in the junction. The sequenced DNA is TGTGCCAGCAGCCCCCGGACAGGAACCTACAATGAGCAGTTCTTC. It encodes CASSPRTGTYNEQFF. Full variable domain (CDR3 extended with the reference TRBV9 and TRBJ2-1 proteins): DSGVTQTPKHLITATGQRVTLRCSPRSGDLSVYWYQQSLDQGLQFLIQYYNGEERAKGNILERFSAQQFPDLHSELNLSSLELGDSALYFCASSPRTGTYNEQFFGPGTRLTVL.